The present entry profiles one TCR beta chain with its context. Its antigen is still unknown. The study made its TRB cDNA libraries by 5' RACE, adding UMI labels. TCRdb re-called the 5' RACE reads; one entry per CDR3 protein, DNA not given. The record lists around 90,000 distinct CDR3 sequences, of which the ten most abundant hold 0.85% to 1.4%. The sample is drawn from a study of CXCR3-negative and CXCR3-positive naive CD8 T cells. The CDR3 contains 14 residues. Per germline, CDR1 SEHNR and CDR2 FQNEAQ (reference sequence). General study findings and limits: The authors found comparable surface CD5 between naive subsets and inferred TCR strength from TRB CDR3 properties. TRB CDR3s of CXCR3-positive naive cells were more hydrophobic than those of CXCR3-negative naive cells.

The sequencing input was naive CXCR3- CD8+ T cells from blood. Subset specified: CD45RO-CCR7+CD27+CD95- naive CD8+ T cells lacking CXCR3 (TNR3-). V is TRBV7-9 and J is TRBJ2-7; TCRdb selects TRBD2, and the lack of DNA leaves this call unchecked. The receptor comes from a human donor in good health. Some clones in this sample may be carry-over from other donors' samples. The CDR3 reads CASSLVGGTYEQYF.